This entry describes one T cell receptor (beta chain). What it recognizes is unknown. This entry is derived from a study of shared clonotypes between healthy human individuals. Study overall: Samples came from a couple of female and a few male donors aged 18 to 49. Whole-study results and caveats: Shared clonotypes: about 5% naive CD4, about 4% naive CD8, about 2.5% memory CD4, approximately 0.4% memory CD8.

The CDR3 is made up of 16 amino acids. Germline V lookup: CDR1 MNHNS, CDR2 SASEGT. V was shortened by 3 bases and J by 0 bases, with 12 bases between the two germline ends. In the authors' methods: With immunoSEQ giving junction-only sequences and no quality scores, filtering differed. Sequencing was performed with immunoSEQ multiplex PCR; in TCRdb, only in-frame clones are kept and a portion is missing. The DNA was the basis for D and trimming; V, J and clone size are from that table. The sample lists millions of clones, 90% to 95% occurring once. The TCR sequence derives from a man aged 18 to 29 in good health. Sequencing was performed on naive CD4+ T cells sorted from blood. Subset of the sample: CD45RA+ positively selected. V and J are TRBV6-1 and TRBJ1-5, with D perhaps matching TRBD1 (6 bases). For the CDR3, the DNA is TGTGCCAGCAGTGACCCGGACAGTCTTAGCAATCAGCCCCAGCATTTT. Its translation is CASSDPDSLSNQPQHF.